The 4 T cell receptor beta chains below were found in one sample sequenced in a study of Ad26.COV2.S vaccination and SARS-CoV-2 variants. TCRdb keeps only in-frame clones here, not all; method: immunoSEQ multiplex PCR. The repertoire holds 500,000 or so clones, with roughly nine tenths as singletons. Treatment reported: around 19 received Ad26.COV2.S at low or high dose, single or two shots; roughly five received placebo; per-sample allocation not given. Day 63 after the first vaccine or placebo injection was the time point for sampling. The starting material was peripheral blood, obtained in a trial of Ad26.COV2.S vaccine versus placebo. The receptors shown here come from a person aged 18-65 years who received the Ad26.COV2.S COVID-19 vaccine or a placebo.

This chain links TRBV4-2 with TRBJ2-7; 7 bases line up with TRBD2. CDR3 length equals 16 residues. The V and J ends lost 1 base and 2 bases, in that order; junction bases with no gene match: 8. Per germline, CDR1 LGHNA and CDR2 YNFKEQ. The CDR3 protein is CASSQGGGDGTYEQYF. CDR3 coding DNA: TGTGCCAGCAGCCAAGGGGGGGGAGACGGGACCTACGAGCAGTACTTC.

The V call is TRBV7-2, the J call TRBJ2-2, with TRBD1 matching 9 bases. V was clipped by 1 base and J by 5 bases; unmatched bases: 14. Germline CDR1 and CDR2: SGHTA and FQGNSA. This CDR3 region has 19 residues. CDR3: CASSLGPRQGVGRTGELFF. The CDR3 DNA follows: TGTGCCAGCAGCTTAGGACCGAGACAGGGGGTCGGAAGAACCGGGGAGCTGTTTTTT.

This chain connects TRBV7-2 to TRBJ2-5; D possibly uses TRBD1 or TRBD2 (6 bases each). CDR3 size: 14 residues. Germline V gene sequence: CDR1 SGHTA, CDR2 FQGNSA. Trimming took off 5 bases at V and 5 bases at J, with 15 bases between the two ends. This CDR3 is CASSPQGRRETQYF. In nucleotides, the CDR3 is TGTGCCAGCAGCCCCCAGGGGAGGCGTGAGACCCAGTACTTC.

The V and J genes are TRBV9 and TRBJ1-5; 8 nucleotides agree with TRBD1. The CDR3 sequence is 15 residues long. Germline-derived CDR1 and CDR2 are SGDLS and YYNGEE. Germline trimming cut 2 bases from V and 7 bases from J; bases unmatched to any gene: 8. The CDR3 sequence: CASSVTDREGQPQHF. CDR3 in DNA: TGTGCCAGCAGCGTGACGGACAGGGAGGGCCAGCCCCAGCATTTT.